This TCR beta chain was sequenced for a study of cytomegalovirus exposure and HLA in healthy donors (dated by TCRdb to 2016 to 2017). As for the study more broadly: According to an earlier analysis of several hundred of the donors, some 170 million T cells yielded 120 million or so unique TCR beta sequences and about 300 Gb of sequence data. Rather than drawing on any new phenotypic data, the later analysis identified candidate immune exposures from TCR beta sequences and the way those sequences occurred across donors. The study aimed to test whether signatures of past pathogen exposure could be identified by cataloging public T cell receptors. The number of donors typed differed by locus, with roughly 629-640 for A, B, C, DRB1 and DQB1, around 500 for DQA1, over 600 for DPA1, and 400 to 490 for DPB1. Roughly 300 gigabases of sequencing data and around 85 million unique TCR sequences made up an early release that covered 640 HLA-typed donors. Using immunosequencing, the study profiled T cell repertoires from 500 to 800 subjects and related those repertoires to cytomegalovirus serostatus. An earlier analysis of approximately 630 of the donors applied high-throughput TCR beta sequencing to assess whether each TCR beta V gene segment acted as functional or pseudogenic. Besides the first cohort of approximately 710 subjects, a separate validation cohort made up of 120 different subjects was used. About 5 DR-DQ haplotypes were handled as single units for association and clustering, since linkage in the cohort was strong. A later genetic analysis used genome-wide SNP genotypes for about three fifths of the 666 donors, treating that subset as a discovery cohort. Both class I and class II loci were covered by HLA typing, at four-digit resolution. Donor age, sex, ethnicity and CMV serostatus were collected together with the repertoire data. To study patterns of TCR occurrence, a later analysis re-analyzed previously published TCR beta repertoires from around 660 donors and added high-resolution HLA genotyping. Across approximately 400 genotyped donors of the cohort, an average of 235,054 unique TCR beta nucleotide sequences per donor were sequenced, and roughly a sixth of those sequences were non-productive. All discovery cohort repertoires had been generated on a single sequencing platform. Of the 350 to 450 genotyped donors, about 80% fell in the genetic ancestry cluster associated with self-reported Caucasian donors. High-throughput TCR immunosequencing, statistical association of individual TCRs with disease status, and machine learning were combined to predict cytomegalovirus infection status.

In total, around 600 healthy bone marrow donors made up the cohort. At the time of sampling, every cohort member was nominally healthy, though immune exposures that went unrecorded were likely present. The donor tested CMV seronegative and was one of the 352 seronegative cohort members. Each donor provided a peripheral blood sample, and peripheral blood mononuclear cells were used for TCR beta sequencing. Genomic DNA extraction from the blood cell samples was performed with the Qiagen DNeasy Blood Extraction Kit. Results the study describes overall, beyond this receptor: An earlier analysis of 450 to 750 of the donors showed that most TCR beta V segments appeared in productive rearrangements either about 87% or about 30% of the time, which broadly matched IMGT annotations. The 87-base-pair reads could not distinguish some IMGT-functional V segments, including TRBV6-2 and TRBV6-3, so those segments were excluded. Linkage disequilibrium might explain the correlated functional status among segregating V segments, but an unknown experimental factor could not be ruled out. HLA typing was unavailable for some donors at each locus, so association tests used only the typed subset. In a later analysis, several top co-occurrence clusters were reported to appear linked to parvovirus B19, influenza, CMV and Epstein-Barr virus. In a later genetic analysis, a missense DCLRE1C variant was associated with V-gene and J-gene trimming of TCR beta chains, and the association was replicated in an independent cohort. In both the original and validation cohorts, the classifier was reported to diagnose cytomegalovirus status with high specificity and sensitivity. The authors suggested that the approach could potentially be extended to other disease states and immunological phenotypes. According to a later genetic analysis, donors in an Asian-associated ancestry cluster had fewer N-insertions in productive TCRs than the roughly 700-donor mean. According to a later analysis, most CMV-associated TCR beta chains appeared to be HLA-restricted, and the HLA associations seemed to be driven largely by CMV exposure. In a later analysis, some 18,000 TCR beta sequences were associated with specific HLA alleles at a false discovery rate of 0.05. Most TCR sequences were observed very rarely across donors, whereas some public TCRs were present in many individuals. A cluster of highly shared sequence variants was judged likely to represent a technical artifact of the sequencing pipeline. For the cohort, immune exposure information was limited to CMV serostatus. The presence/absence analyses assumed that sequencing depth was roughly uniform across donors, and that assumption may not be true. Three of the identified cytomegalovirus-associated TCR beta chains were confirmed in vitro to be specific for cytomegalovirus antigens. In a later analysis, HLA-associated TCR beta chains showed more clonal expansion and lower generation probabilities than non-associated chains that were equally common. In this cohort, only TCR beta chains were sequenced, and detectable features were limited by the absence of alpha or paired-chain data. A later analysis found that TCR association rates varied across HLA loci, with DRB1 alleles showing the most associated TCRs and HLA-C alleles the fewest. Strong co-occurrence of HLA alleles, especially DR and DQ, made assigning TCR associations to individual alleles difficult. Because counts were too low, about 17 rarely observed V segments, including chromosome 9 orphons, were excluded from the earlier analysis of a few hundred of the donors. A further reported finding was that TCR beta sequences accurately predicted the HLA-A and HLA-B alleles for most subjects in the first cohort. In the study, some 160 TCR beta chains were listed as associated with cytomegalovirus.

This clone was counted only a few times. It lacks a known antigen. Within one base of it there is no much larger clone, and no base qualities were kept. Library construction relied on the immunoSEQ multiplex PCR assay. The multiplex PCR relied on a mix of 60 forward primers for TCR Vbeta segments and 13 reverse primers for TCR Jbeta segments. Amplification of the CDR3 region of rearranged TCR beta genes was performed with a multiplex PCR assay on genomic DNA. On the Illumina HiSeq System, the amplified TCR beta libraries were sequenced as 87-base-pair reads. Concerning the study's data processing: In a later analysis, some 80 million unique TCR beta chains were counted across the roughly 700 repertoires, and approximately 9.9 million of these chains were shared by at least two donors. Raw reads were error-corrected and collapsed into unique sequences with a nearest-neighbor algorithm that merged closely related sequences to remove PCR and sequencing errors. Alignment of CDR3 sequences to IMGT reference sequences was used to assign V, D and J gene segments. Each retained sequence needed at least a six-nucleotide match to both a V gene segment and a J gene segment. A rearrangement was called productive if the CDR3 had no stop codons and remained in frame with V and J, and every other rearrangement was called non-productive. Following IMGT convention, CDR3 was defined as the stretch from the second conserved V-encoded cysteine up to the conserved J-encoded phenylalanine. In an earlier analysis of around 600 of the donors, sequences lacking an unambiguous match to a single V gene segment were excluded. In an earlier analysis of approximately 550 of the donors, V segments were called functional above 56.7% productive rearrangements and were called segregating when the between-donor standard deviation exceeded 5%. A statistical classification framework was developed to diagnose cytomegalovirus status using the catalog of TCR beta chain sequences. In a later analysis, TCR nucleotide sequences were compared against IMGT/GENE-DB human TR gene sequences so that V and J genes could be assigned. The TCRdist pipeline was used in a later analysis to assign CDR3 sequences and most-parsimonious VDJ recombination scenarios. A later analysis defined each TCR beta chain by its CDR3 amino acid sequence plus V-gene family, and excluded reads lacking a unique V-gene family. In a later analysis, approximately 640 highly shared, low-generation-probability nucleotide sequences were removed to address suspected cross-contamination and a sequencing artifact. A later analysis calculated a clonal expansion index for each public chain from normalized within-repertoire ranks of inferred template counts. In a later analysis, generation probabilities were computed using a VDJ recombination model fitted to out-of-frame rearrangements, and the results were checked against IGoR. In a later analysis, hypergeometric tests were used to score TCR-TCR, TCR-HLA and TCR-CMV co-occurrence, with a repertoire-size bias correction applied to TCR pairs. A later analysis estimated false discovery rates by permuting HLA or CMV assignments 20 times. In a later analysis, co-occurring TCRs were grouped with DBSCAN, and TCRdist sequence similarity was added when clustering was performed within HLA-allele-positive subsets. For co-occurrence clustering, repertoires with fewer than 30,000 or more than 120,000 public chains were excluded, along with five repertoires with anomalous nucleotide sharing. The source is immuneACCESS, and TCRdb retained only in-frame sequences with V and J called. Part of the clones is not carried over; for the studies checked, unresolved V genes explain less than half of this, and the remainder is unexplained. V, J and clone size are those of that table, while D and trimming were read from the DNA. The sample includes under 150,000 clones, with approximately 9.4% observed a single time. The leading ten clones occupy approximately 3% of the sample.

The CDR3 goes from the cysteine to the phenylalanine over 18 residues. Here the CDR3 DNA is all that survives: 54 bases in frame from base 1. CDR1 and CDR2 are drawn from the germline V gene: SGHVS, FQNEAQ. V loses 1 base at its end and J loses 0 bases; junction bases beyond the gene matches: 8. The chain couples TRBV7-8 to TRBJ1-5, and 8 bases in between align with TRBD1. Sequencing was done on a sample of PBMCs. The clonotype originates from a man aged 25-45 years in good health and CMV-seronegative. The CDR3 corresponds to CASSLGTGGRDSNQPQHF. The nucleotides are TGTGCCAGCAGCTTAGGAACAGGGGGACGGGATAGCAATCAGCCCCAGCATTTT.